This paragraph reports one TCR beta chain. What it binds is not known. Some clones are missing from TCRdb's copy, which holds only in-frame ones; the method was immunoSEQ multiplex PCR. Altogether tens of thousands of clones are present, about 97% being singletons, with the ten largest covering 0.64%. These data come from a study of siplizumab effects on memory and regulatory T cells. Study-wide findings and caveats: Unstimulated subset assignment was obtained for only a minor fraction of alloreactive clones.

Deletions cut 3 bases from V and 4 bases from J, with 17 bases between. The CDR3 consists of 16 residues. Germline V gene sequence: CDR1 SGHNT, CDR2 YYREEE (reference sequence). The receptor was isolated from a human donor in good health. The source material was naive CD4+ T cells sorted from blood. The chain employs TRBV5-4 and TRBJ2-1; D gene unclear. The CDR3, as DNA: TGTGCCAGCAGCTCACCCGCCACGCAGCTGTACAATGAGCAGTTCTTC. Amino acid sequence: CASSSPATQLYNEQFF.